This T cell receptor beta chain was observed in a study of beta chain features in type 1 diabetes. Study at large: Patients and healthy donors were similar in age, gender and cell yields.

Investigators reverse transcribed all isolated RNA, so they sequenced expressed TCRB transcripts. Naive, central memory and regulatory T cell samples came to a mean of roughly 4 million reads. Generated by immunoSEQ multiplex PCR, the TCRdb table keeps only in-frame clones and is missing some. The table records more than 300,000 clones, 9.3% of them present only once. Populations obtained by sorting all exceeded 98% purity. This clone was counted ten times or more. Its matching antigen is unknown. The study's findings and limits: Type 1 diabetes patients had moderately but significantly shorter TCRB CDR3s in all four CD4+ subsets.

Source material: central memory CD4+ T cells from blood. The TCR comes from a man under 40 with type 1 diabetes.

Here the CDR3 reads CASSLTGTEDTQYF. Written as DNA, the CDR3 is TGCGCCAGCAGCTTGACAGGGACGGAAGATACGCAGTATTTT. This chain connects TRBV5-1 to TRBJ2-3, with D possibly matching TRBD1 (6 bases). This CDR3 is 14 amino acids long. V was pared by 1 base and J by 5 bases, with 11 bases between. Per the germline V gene, CDR1 is SGHRS and CDR2 is YFSETQ. Full variable domain (rest looked up from reference TRBV5-1 and TRBJ2-3): KAGVTQTPRYLIKTRGQQVTLSCSPISGHRSVSWYQQTPGQGLQFLFEYFSETQRNKGNFPGRFSGRQFSNSRSEMNVSTLELGDSALYLCASSLTGTEDTQYFGPGTRLTVL.